The sequence of this T cell receptor (beta chain) was determined in a study of Ad26.COV2.S vaccination and SARS-CoV-2 variants. V was clipped by 2 bases and J by 9 bases; unmatched bases: 7. The CDR3 covers 14 residues. Germline CDR1 LNHNV, CDR2 YYDKDF (reference sequence). Some clones are missing from TCRdb's copy, which holds only in-frame ones; the method was immunoSEQ multiplex PCR. The table includes 440,000 or so clones, roughly 88% detected once. Treatment specified: around 19 received Ad26.COV2.S at low or high dose, single or two shots; 5 received placebo; per-sample allocation not given. The study sampled participants on day 63 after the first vaccine or placebo injection. Wuhan-strain SARS-CoV-2 spike was expressed by the Ad26 vector that made up the vaccine. Broader study findings: While placebo recipients had lower spike-specific TCR breadth, vaccine recipients had more.

Remarks on this clone: Its antigen is undetermined.

Specimen: peripheral blood, collected in a trial of Ad26.COV2.S vaccine versus placebo. The chain joins TRBV15 to TRBJ1-5; 7 bases are shared with TRBD1. This TCR was recovered from a person aged 18-65 years who received the Ad26.COV2.S COVID-19 vaccine or a placebo. Here the CDR3 DNA reads TGTGCCACCAGCAGACCAGAGGGGGCTGGGCCCCAGCATTTT. This codes for CATSRPEGAGPQHF.